Each of the 25 T cell receptor beta chains below was sequenced from the same sample in a study of human T cells and chemical hapten exposure. Regarding time point: pre-sensitization, week 0. Treatment indicated: therapeutic diphenylcyclopropenone sensitization with weekly scalp DPC. One entry per CDR3 protein, called by TCRdb with MiXCR from the RACE reads. This table holds about 260,000 distinct CDR3 sequences, about 8.6% found once. The sample was whole blood, taken in connection with sensitization to the hapten diphenylcyclopropenone (DPC). The receptors here all came from a woman aged 40 to 49 with alopecia areata. Some clones in this sample may be carry-over from other donors' samples.

This clonotype was observed a handful of times. The rearrangement uses TRBV28 and TRBJ1-2, with D maybe TRBD1 (5 bases). This CDR3 spans 12 amino acids. Germline CDR1 reads MDHEN; CDR2 reads SYDVKM. V was cut by 7 bases and J by 8 bases, with 14 bases left in between. CDR3 sequence (DNA): TGTGCCAGCATCGGGGTTTCAGGGGGCTACACCTTC. It yields the protein CASIGVSGGYTF.

This clonotype occurred a few times. The chain couples TRBV6-2 or TRBV6-3 to TRBJ1-1; D remains unclear. Trimming stripped 3 bases from V and 1 base from J, with 9 bases between. This CDR3 has 14 residues. Germline V gene data show CDR1 as MNHEY and CDR2 as SVGEGT. For the CDR3, the DNA is TGTGCCAGCAGTTATCTTACAGAGAACACTGAAGCTTTCTTT. Translating it yields CASSYLTENTEAFF.

This clonotype came up a few times. The chain combines TRBV20-1 with TRBJ1-4; 7 bases are a match to TRBD1. This CDR3 has 15 residues. Germline values: CDR1 DFQATT, CDR2 SNEGSKA (reference sequence). Trimming removed 3 bases from V and 5 bases from J; junction bases left unmatched: 9. The CDR3 sequence is CSARGWTGGNEKLFF. The CDR3, as DNA: TGCAGTGCTAGGGGGTGGACAGGAGGAAATGAAAAACTGTTTTTT.

The V call is TRBV12-3 or TRBV12-4, the J call TRBJ2-7; 7 bases line up with TRBD1. The CDR3 covers 14 residues. The ends lost 5 bases at V and 0 bases at J; junction bases unmatched: 4. In DNA form, the CDR3 reads TGTGCCAGCAGTGTGAGACAGGGCTCCTACGAGCAGTACTTC. Its protein product is CASSVRQGSYEQYF.

The chain couples TRBV3-1 to TRBJ2-7, with D unclear. Germline V CDR1 and CDR2: LGHDT, YNNKEL (reference sequence). V lost 0 bases and J lost 2, with 8 bases in between. This CDR3 spans 14 amino acids. The CDR3 protein is CASSQDNSPYEQYF. The CDR3 nucleotides read TGTGCCAGCAGCCAAGATAACAGCCCCTACGAGCAGTACTTC.

The chain recombines TRBV20-1 with TRBJ2-7; 9 nucleotides align to TRBD1. J gave up 7 bases and V 1 base, and 2 bases lay outside the gene matches. The CDR3 runs to 12 residues. Germline V lookup: CDR1 DFQATT, CDR2 SNEGSKA (reference sequence). CDR3 protein: CSARGGTGEQYF. CDR3 sequence (DNA): TGCAGTGCTAGAGGCGGGACAGGGGAGCAGTACTTC.

V is TRBV28 and J is TRBJ1-1, with D perhaps matching TRBD1 (5 bases). The V gene's germline CDR1 is MDHEN and CDR2 SYDVKM. V gave up 7 bases and J gave up 2 bases, with 14 bases separating them. This CDR3 contains 14 residues. CDR3 in amino acids: CASTRADRNTEAFF. The DNA of the CDR3 is TGTGCCAGCACCAGAGCCGACAGAAACACTGAAGCTTTCTTT.

This chain links TRBV5-5 with TRBJ1-5; D remains ambiguous. The CDR3 contains 15 residues. V was shortened by 2 bases and J by 5 bases, with 14 bases between the two germline ends. CDR1 and CDR2 (germline): SGHKS, YYEKEE (reference sequence). CDR3 coding DNA: TGTGCCAGCAGCTTAGGTACACGGGAGGATCAGCCCCAGCATTTT. Its translation: CASSLGTREDQPQHF.

The genes are TRBV11-2 and TRBJ2-2, with D possibly TRBD2 on 6 matching bases. This CDR3 is built from 14 residues. Germline V gene sequence: CDR1 SGHAT, CDR2 FQNNGV. Trimming shortened V by 5 bases and J by 6 bases, and 13 bases separated the two germline ends. The CDR3 sequence is CASSPGTAAGELFF. CDR3 bases: TGTGCCAGCAGCCCGGGGACTGCGGCCGGGGAGCTGTTTTTT.

The chain uses TRBV4-2 and TRBJ1-2; D is unresolved. Trimming left V 0 bases short and J 5 bases short, with 10 bases between. The CDR3 covers 14 residues. Germline CDR1 and CDR2: LGHNA and YNFKEQ. The CDR3 nucleotides are TGTGCCAGCAGCCAAGATAGGACTGCGTATGGCTACACCTTC. This encodes CASSQDRTAYGYTF.

The chain has TRBV20-1 and TRBJ2-5; D is possibly TRBD1 (5 bases). V gave up 0 bases and J gave up 5 bases, with 7 bases separating them. CDR3 size: 12 residues. Germline V gives CDR1 DFQATT, CDR2 SNEGSKA (reference sequence). The CDR3 DNA sequence: TGCAGTGCTAGAGACAGGGTTGAGACCCAGTACTTC. It codes for CSARDRVETQYF.

This clonotype was seen more than once but under ten times. The chain employs TRBV11-1 and TRBJ2-4; D might be TRBD2 (6 bases). Germline V lookup: CDR1 SGHAT, CDR2 FQDESV (reference sequence). The CDR3 has 15 amino acids. The V end lost 4 bases, the J end lost 5 bases, and 15 bases lay between the germline ends. The CDR3 DNA is TGTGCCAGCAGCTCACTGGACTACCCCCAAAACATTCAGTACTTC. Its translation: CASSSLDYPQNIQYF. The full variable domain, completed using reference TRBV11-1 and TRBJ2-4, is EAEVAQSPRYKITEKSQAVAFWCDPISGHATLYWYRQILGQGPELLVQFQDESVVDDSQLPKDRFSAERLKGVDSTLKIQPAELGDSAMYLCASSSLDYPQNIQYFGAGTRLSVL.

This clonotype showed up many times. This chain joins TRBV4-3 and TRBJ2-6; maybe TRBD1 (6 bases). Trimming stripped 4 bases from V and 2 bases from J, with 9 bases between. Germline-derived CDR1 and CDR2 are LGHNA and YSLEER. This CDR3 is built from 15 residues. In DNA form, the CDR3 reads TGCGCCAGCAGCCCACAGGGTACTGGGGCCAACGTCCTGACTTTC. It translates to CASSPQGTGANVLTF.

Ten or more counts support this clonotype. This chain uses TRBV7-9 with TRBJ2-2; unclear D gene. The CDR3 totals 17 residues. Trimming took off 2 bases at V and 3 bases at J, with 16 bases between the two ends. Looked up from germline, CDR1 is SEHNR and CDR2 is FQNEAQ (reference sequence). The CDR3 loop reads CASSLYESSMDTGELFF. CDR3 bases: TGTGCCAGCAGCTTATATGAGTCTAGTATGGACACCGGGGAGCTGTTTTTT. Variable domain in full (rest from reference TRBV7-9 and TRBJ2-2): DTGVSQNPRHKITKRGQNVTFRCDPISEHNRLYWYRQTLGQGPEFLTYFQNEAQLEKSRLLSDRFSAERPKGSFSTLEIQRTEQGDSAMYLCASSLYESSMDTGELFFGEGSRLTVL.

This clonotype was observed a single time. V is TRBV7-9 and J is TRBJ2-2; D is perhaps TRBD1 (5 bases). The CDR3 is 14 residues long. Trimming took 5 bases from V and 1 from J, leaving 8 bases between them. The germline V gene encodes CDR1 SEHNR and CDR2 FQNEAQ (reference sequence). Here the CDR3 reads CASSPQGNTGELFF. CDR3 DNA sequence: TGTGCCAGCAGCCCCCAGGGGAACACCGGGGAGCTGTTTTTT.

This chain uses TRBV10-2 with TRBJ1-1; no reliable D call. Looked up from germline, CDR1 is WSHSY and CDR2 is SAAADI. Trimming took 2 bases from V and 1 from J, leaving 8 bases between them. CDR3 length equals 14 residues. CDR3 sequence: CASSEKTGNTEAFF. The CDR3, as DNA: TGCGCCAGCAGTGAGAAGACGGGGAACACTGAAGCTTTCTTT.

The rearrangement uses TRBV14 and TRBJ2-7; D remains unclear. Germline V CDR1 and CDR2: SGHDN, FVKESK. Trimming stripped 0 bases from V and 3 bases from J, with 9 bases between. The CDR3 has 14 amino acids. The CDR3 DNA sequence: TGTGCCAGCAGCCAAGATTTCCCCAGCTACGAGCAGTACTTC. It is translated as CASSQDFPSYEQYF.

There are many counts of this clonotype. The rearrangement uses TRBV5-1 and TRBJ2-5; the match to TRBD1 covers 10 bases. Germline V gene data show CDR1 as SGHRS and CDR2 as YFSETQ. The ends lost 4 bases at V and 6 bases at J; junction bases unmatched: 9. CDR3 size: 15 residues. CDR3 residues: CASSQTGGVGKTQYF. The CDR3 region has the DNA TGCGCCAGCAGCCAGACAGGGGGCGTCGGGAAGACCCAGTACTTC.

This clonotype was counted between two and nine times. The chain couples TRBV6-5 to TRBJ2-1; 9 bases match TRBD1. CDR3 length equals 14 residues. Germline CDR1 reads MNHEY; CDR2 reads SVGAGI. The V and J ends lost 1 base and 9 bases, in that order; junction bases with no gene match: 4. DNA of the CDR3: TGTGCCAGCAGTTACTATAGACAGGGGGGTGAGCAGTTCTTC. Residues: CASSYYRQGGEQFF.

The CDR3 DNA reads TGTGCCAGCAGCTTGAGACTAGCGGGAAGATACAATGAGCAGTTCTTC. Residues: CASSLRLAGRYNEQFF. This chain connects TRBV5-5 to TRBJ2-1, with 11 bases fitting TRBD2. CDR1 is SGHKS and CDR2 is YYEKEE in the germline V gene (reference sequence). The CDR3 covers 16 residues. The V and J ends lost 1 base and 4 bases, in that order; junction bases with no gene match: 4.

This clonotype has more than one count but fewer than ten. The chain has TRBV3-1 and TRBJ2-7, with D unclear. Germline CDR1 is LGHDT and CDR2 is YNNKEL (reference sequence). The CDR3 length is 13 residues. The V end lost 1 base, the J end lost 10 bases, and 14 bases lay between the germline ends. As DNA, the CDR3 is TGTGCCAGCAGCCAAGGCGGCGCCGGTACCCAGTACTTC. Translation: CASSQGGAGTQYF.

The chain recombines TRBV6-6 with TRBJ1-1; 9 bases match TRBD1. CDR3 size: 12 residues. With V trimmed by 5 bases and J by 14 bases, 9 bases remained unmatched. The germline V gene encodes CDR1 MNHNY and CDR2 SVGAGI (reference sequence). CDR3 coding DNA: TGTGCCAGCAGTGTGGGACAGGGAGTCTGCTTCTTT. Amino acids: CASSVGQGVCFF.

V is TRBV6-2 or TRBV6-3 and J is TRBJ2-3; 8 bases line up with TRBD1. From germline, CDR1 is MNHEY and CDR2 SVGEGT. CDR3 length: 16 amino acids. Unmatched junction bases numbered 2, after V lost 0 bases and J lost 0 bases. CDR3 in amino acids: CASSYSWDRSTDTQYF. For the CDR3, the DNA is TGTGCCAGCAGTTACTCGTGGGACAGGAGCACAGATACGCAGTATTTT.

This clonotype came up a few times. The chain couples TRBV18 to TRBJ2-1, with 10 bases matching TRBD1. The V and J ends lost 0 bases and 6 bases, in that order; junction bases with no gene match: 2. CDR1 is KGHSH and CDR2 is LQKENI in the germline V gene. This CDR3 is built from 15 residues. CDR3: CASSPPTGGLNEQFF. In nucleotides, the CDR3 is TGTGCCAGCTCACCACCGACAGGGGGCCTCAATGAGCAGTTCTTC.

This clonotype was seen a few times. The gene calls are TRBV20-1 and TRBJ2-3; TRBD2 aligns across 9 bases. CDR3 length: 17 amino acids. Germline V gives CDR1 DFQATT, CDR2 SNEGSKA (reference sequence). Losses at the gene ends were 0 bases for V and 2 bases for J; bases not matched to a gene: 9. The DNA of the CDR3 is TGCAGTGCTAGAGAATTAGCGGGAGACCATTTCACAGATACGCAGTATTTT. Amino acids: CSARELAGDHFTDTQYF.